Shown below are 22 T cell receptor beta chains from a single sample sequenced in a study of blood T cell repertoires in COVID-19. Some clones are missing from TCRdb's copy, which holds only in-frame ones; the method was immunoSEQ multiplex PCR. This sample has approximately 90,000 clones, with 70% to 90% found just once. Sequencing was done on a sample of peripheral blood. The receptors come from a human donor with acute or convalescent COVID-19. The donor label of this sample is uncertain.

The count of this clone is one. This rearrangement joins TRBV7-9 to TRBJ1-2; D might be TRBD1 (5 bases). The V and J ends lost 5 bases and 8 bases respectively, with 15 bases between them. CDR1 and CDR2 from the germline V gene are SEHNR and FQNEAQ (reference sequence). There are 13 residues in the CDR3. CDR3 bases: TGTGCCAGCAGCCCGACACTTGGACAAGGCTACACCTTC. As protein: CASSPTLGQGYTF.

CDR3: CASSQDTGPSGYGYTF. In nucleotides, the CDR3 is TGTGCCAGCTCCCAAGATACCGGGCCGAGCGGGTATGGCTACACCTTC. The gene calls are TRBV18 and TRBJ1-2; D not resolved. The V end lost 6 bases, the J end lost 5 bases, and 22 bases lay between the germline ends. Germline-derived CDR1 and CDR2 are KGHSH and LQKENI. The CDR3 spans 16 residues. Full variable domain (rest looked up from reference TRBV18 and TRBJ1-2): NAGVMQNPRHLVRRRGQEARLRCSPMKGHSHVYWYRQLPEEGLKFMVYLQKENIIDESGMPKERFSAEFPKEGPSILRIQQVVRGDSAAYFCASSQDTGPSGYGYTFGSGTRLTVV.

This chain joins TRBV6-5 and TRBJ2-3, with a tentative D call TRBD1 (6 bases). Trimming left V 3 bases short and J 0 bases short, with 10 bases between. The germline CDR1 and CDR2 sequences are MNHEY and SVGAGI. The CDR3 covers 15 residues. CDR3: CASSYKRGSTDTQYF. The CDR3 bases are TGTGCCAGCAGTTATAAGAGGGGGAGCACAGATACGCAGTATTTT.

As concerns this clone: The germline gene is not matched at one end of the junction; a read error may be the cause. The rearrangement uses TRBV2 and TRBJ2-3, with a weak D call TRBD2 (7 bases). Germline assignment: CDR1 SNHLY and CDR2 FYNNEI. There are 15 residues in the CDR3. CDR3 DNA sequence: TGTGCCAGCTGTGACCGGGGGGCGAACACAGATACGCAGTATTTT. It specifies CASCDRGANTDTQYF. Filled out from reference TRBV2 and TRBJ2-3, the complete variable domain reads EPEVTQTPSHQVTQMGQEVILRCVPISNHLYFYWYRQILGQKVEFLVSFYNNEISEKSEIFDDQFSVERPDGSNFTLKIRSTKLEDSAMYFCASCDRGANTDTQYFGPGTRLTVL.

The chain combines TRBV5-6 with TRBJ1-6, with 9 positions matching TRBD1. The CDR3 is made up of 16 amino acids. The V segment lost 0 bases and the J segment 7 bases; nucleotides outside the gene matches: 5. Germline-derived CDR1 and CDR2 are SGHDT and YYEEEE. The CDR3 region is CASSLVDRGGNSPLHF. The CDR3 region has the DNA TGTGCCAGCAGCTTGGTGGACAGGGGAGGGAATTCACCCCTCCACTTT.

Here the CDR3 DNA reads TGTGCCAGCAGCGGGGGACAGGGAGCGTACACTGAAGCTTTCTTT. Encoded protein: CASSGGQGAYTEAFF. The J gene is TRBJ1-1, the V gene TRBV3-1 (or the pseudogene TRBV3-2); 9 bases are a match to TRBD1. Unmatched junction bases numbered 7, after V lost 5 bases and J lost 3 bases. This CDR3 region has 15 residues. Germline CDR1 and CDR2: LGHDT and YNNKEL (reference sequence).

The V gene is TRBV2, the J gene TRBJ2-3, with 12 bases matching TRBD2. Germline values: CDR1 SNHLY, CDR2 FYNNEI. The V segment lost 4 bases and the J segment 0 bases; nucleotides outside the gene matches: 14. This CDR3 region has 20 residues. The CDR3 spells CASSGRPLAGGHGSTDTQYF. The CDR3 region has the DNA TGTGCCAGCAGTGGCCGGCCGCTAGCGGGGGGGCATGGAAGCACAGATACGCAGTATTTT.

This sequence joins TRBV6-1 and TRBJ1-6; D is undetermined. Germline V lookup: CDR1 MNHNS, CDR2 SASEGT. V was clipped by 3 bases and J by 0 bases, with 9 bases between them. There are 16 residues in the CDR3. The CDR3 bases are TGTGCCAGCAGTGACAGCAGGCGCTCCTATAATTCACCCCTCCACTTT. Encoded protein: CASSDSRRSYNSPLHF.

V and J are TRBV5-4 and TRBJ2-3; 8 bases align to TRBD1. The V gene end was trimmed by 4 bases and the J gene end by 4 bases; junction bases not matched to a gene: 8. There are 15 residues in the CDR3. Germline values: CDR1 SGHNT, CDR2 YYREEE (reference sequence). CDR3 nucleotide sequence: TGTGCCAGCAGCCTGGACAGGGTGCCGGCAGATACGCAGTATTTT. Protein product: CASSLDRVPADTQYF.

The gene calls are TRBV27 and TRBJ2-7, with 16 nucleotides matching TRBD2. The V gene end was trimmed by 2 bases and the J gene end by 2 bases; junction bases not matched to a gene: 0. The germline gives CDR1 MNHEY, CDR2 SMNVEV (reference sequence). The CDR3 has 16 residues. CDR3 DNA: TGTGCCAGCAGTTTAGGGACTAGCGGGGGGGCCTACGAGCAGTACTTC. Translation gives CASSLGTSGGAYEQYF.

The V and J genes are TRBV24-1 and TRBJ2-7, with D possibly matching TRBD1 (6 bases). This CDR3 is 14 amino acids long. CDR1 KGHDR and CDR2 SFDVKD come from the germline V gene. V was clipped by 4 bases and J by 2 bases, with 11 bases between them. CDR3 sequence: CATSDRGHPYEQYF. CDR3 DNA: TGTGCCACCAGTGACCGGGGACACCCCTACGAGCAGTACTTC.

The chain links TRBV5-1 to TRBJ1-2; TRBD1 might be the D (5 bases). This CDR3 is built from 12 residues. Germline V gene lookup returns CDR1 SGHRS and CDR2 YFSETQ. V was clipped by 0 bases and J by 5 bases, with 5 bases between them. Here the CDR3 reads CASSLGQYGYTF. The CDR3 coding sequence is TGCGCCAGCAGCTTGGGACAGTATGGCTACACCTTC.

Written as DNA, the CDR3 is TGCGCCAGCAGCCCTCTAGCGGGGGAGAGCACAGATACGCAGTATTTT. It specifies CASSPLAGESTDTQYF. The rearrangement joins TRBV4-3 to TRBJ2-3, with TRBD2 matching over 10 bases. The V gene end was trimmed by 4 bases and the J gene end by 0 bases; junction bases not matched to a gene: 4. CDR1 is LGHNA and CDR2 is YSLEER in the germline V gene. The CDR3 runs 16 residues.

V is TRBV29-1 and J is TRBJ1-2; D ambiguous. The CDR3 covers 13 residues. Trimming shortened V by 6 bases and J by 2 bases, and 13 bases separated the two germline ends. Looked up from germline, CDR1 is SQVTM and CDR2 is ANQGSEA. Written as DNA, the CDR3 is TGCAGCGTAGAATTTTCGGGGAACTATGGCTACACCTTC. Translated, it gives CSVEFSGNYGYTF. Full variable domain (rest looked up from reference TRBV29-1 and TRBJ1-2): SAVISQKPSRDICQRGTSLTIQCQVDSQVTMMFWYRQQPGQSLTLIATANQGSEATYESGFVIDKFPISRPNLTFSTLTVSNMSPEDSSIYLCSVEFSGNYGYTFGSGTRLTVV.

This chain uses TRBV19 with TRBJ1-1, with TRBD1 matching 7 bases. Germline V gene lookup returns CDR1 LNHDA and CDR2 SQIVND (reference sequence). After removal of 1 base from V and 0 bases from J, the junction contained 8 bases not matched to a gene. CDR3 length: 17 residues. The CDR3 DNA is TGTGCCAGTAGTATAGGACAGGGATCCCTCATGAACACTGAAGCTTTCTTT. Its protein is CASSIGQGSLMNTEAFF. The variable domain in full, completed from reference TRBV19 and TRBJ1-1, reads DGGITQSPKYLFRKEGQNVTLSCEQNLNHDAMYWYRQDPGQGLRLIYYSQIVNDFQKGDIAEGYSVSREKKESFPLTVTSAQKNPTAFYLCASSIGQGSLMNTEAFFGQGTRLTVV.

The rearrangement joins TRBV27 to TRBJ1-5, with 7 bases identical to TRBD1. CDR1 MNHEY and CDR2 SMNVEV come from the germline V gene (reference sequence). This CDR3 is built from 15 residues. The trim removed 6 bases at V and 6 bases at J, leaving 11 bases unmatched. CDR3 sequence (DNA): TGTGCCAGCAGCTCAAGTACAGGGGTACGTCAGCCCCAGCATTTT. It encodes CASSSSTGVRQPQHF.

The chain has TRBV6-4 and TRBJ2-1, with TRBD2 matching over 13 bases. J was trimmed by 3 bases and V by 5 bases; bases with no gene match: 4. The CDR3 contains 16 residues. In germline, CDR1 is MRHNA, CDR2 SNTAGT. The CDR3 DNA follows: TGTGCCAGCAGTACCGGGACTAGCGGGGACTACAATGAGCAGTTCTTC. It translates to CASSTGTSGDYNEQFF.

The chain couples TRBV7-2 to TRBJ2-7, with D unresolved. CDR3 length equals 17 residues. V lost 5 bases and J 0 bases, leaving 20 bases between the germline ends. From germline, CDR1 is SGHTA and CDR2 FQGNSA. The CDR3 bases are TGTGCCAGCAGCCGCCCGAGACACAATACCTACTCCTACGAGCAGTACTTC. Translating gives CASSRPRHNTYSYEQYF.

The chain links TRBV19 to TRBJ1-6; D is unclear. Germline loops: CDR1 LNHDA, CDR2 SQIVND (reference sequence). V was pared by 4 bases and J by 8 bases, with 6 bases between. This CDR3 has 12 residues. CDR3 amino acids: CASSTRDSPLHF. CDR3 sequence (DNA): TGTGCCAGTAGTACGAGGGATTCACCCCTCCACTTT.

The table lists this clone with a count of one. The chain recombines TRBV27 with TRBJ2-2; D is perhaps TRBD1 (5 bases). This CDR3 region has 14 residues. Germline CDR1 reads MNHEY; CDR2 reads SMNVEV (reference sequence). V was shortened by 3 bases and J by 5 bases, with 10 bases between the two germline ends. This CDR3 is CASSLVRGTGELFF. CDR3 DNA: TGTGCCAGCAGTTTGGTTAGGGGAACCGGGGAGCTGTTTTTT.

This chain links TRBV28 with TRBJ1-2, with TRBD1 identical over 7 bases. This CDR3 contains 17 residues. Losses at the gene ends were 2 bases for V and 2 bases for J; bases not matched to a gene: 11. Looked up from germline, CDR1 is MDHEN and CDR2 is SYDVKM. DNA for the CDR3: TGTGCCAGCAGTTTAAACCCCGGGACAGCCCCCAACTATGGCTACACCTTC. Translation: CASSLNPGTAPNYGYTF.

The V and J genes are TRBV6-2 or TRBV6-3 and TRBJ1-5; 7 bases are shared with TRBD1. Trimming removed 6 bases from V and 3 bases from J; junction bases left unmatched: 5. CDR1 MNHEY and CDR2 SVGEGT come from the germline V gene. The length of the CDR3 is 14 residues. CDR3: CASSQGQFNQPQHF. CDR3 DNA: TGTGCCAGCAGCCAGGGACAGTTCAATCAGCCCCAGCATTTT.